Listed below are T cell receptor beta chains from one sample, sequenced in a study of shared clonotypes between healthy human individuals. The method was immunoSEQ multiplex PCR; TCRdb's version includes in-frame clones alone and lacks a portion of them. The table has around 700,000 clones, about three quarters seen once. Input material: memory CD4+ T cells sorted from blood. The receptors here all came from a woman in her 30s in good health. Both conserved end residues are part of each CDR3. The D gene is left open where the match is weak. Size tells how often a clone was seen (once, few, many) or the class of an expanded clone, and some rows leave it out.

v_call: TRBV5-1
j_call: TRBJ1-1
clone_size: NA
d_call: NA
cdr3_nt: TGCGCCAGCAGCGCGGACGCCGTCGGAACTGAAGCTTTCTTT
cdr3_aa: CASSADAVGTEAFF

v_call: TRBV7-7
j_call: TRBJ2-2
clone_size: NA
d_call: NA
cdr3_nt: TGTGCCAGCAGCTTAGACGGGAGTATTACCGGGGAGCTGTTTTTT
cdr3_aa: CASSLDGSITGELFF

v_call: TRBV10-2
j_call: TRBJ2-2
clone_size: NA
d_call: TRBD1
cdr3_nt: TGCGCCAGCTCTGTCGAGATGGGACAGGGGAACACCGGGGAGCTGTTTTTT
cdr3_aa: CASSVEMGQGNTGELFF

v_call: TRBV28
j_call: TRBJ2-7
clone_size: NA
d_call: NA
cdr3_nt: TGTGCCAGCATTCCCAGCGGTGGCAGCAAAGGTGGCTACGAGCAGTACTTC
cdr3_aa: CASIPSGGSKGGYEQYF

v_call: TRBV27
j_call: TRBJ2-1
clone_size: NA
d_call: TRBD1
cdr3_nt: TGTGCCAGCAGTTCCCGGTCGAGGGGGCATGAGCAGTTCTTC
cdr3_aa: CASSSRSRGHEQFF

v_call: TRBV28
j_call: TRBJ2-5
clone_size: few
d_call: NA
cdr3_nt: TGTGCCACCCGACTCCGGCTGGGTTGGGAGACCCAGTACTTC
cdr3_aa: CATRLRLGWETQYF

v_call: TRBV5-1
j_call: TRBJ1-1
clone_size: NA
d_call: NA
cdr3_nt: TGCGCCAGCAGCTTGGAAACAGAGAACACTGAAGCTTTCTTT
cdr3_aa: CASSLETENTEAFF

v_call: TRBV19
j_call: TRBJ2-5
clone_size: NA
d_call: TRBD1
cdr3_nt: TGTGCCAGTAGCTCCCGGACAGGGGAGGTTTTGGAGACCCAGTACTTC
cdr3_aa: CASSSRTGEVLETQYF

v_call: TRBV5-4
j_call: TRBJ2-2
clone_size: many
d_call: NA
cdr3_nt: TGTGCCAGCAGCTTGTGGGGGGCCGGGGAGCTGTTTTTT
cdr3_aa: CASSLWGAGELFF

v_call: TRBV28
j_call: TRBJ2-5
clone_size: NA
d_call: NA
cdr3_nt: TGTGCCAGCAGTTTCGAGCGTCGAGAGACCCAGTACTTC
cdr3_aa: CASSFERRETQYF

v_call: TRBV19
j_call: TRBJ2-3
clone_size: NA
d_call: NA
cdr3_nt: TGTGCCAGTAGTATAATTTCCGGTTTTGGCACAGATACGCAGTATTTT
cdr3_aa: CASSIISGFGTDTQYF

v_call: TRBV27
j_call: TRBJ2-4
clone_size: NA
d_call: TRBD2
cdr3_nt: TGTGCCAGCAGTCAGGCGGGGGGCGCATTAACCAAAAACATTCAGTACTTC
cdr3_aa: CASSQAGGALTKNIQYF

v_call: TRBV19
j_call: TRBJ2-7
clone_size: NA
d_call: NA
cdr3_nt: TGTGCCAGTAGATCATCCGGGACTTCACTTCACGAGCAGTACTTC
cdr3_aa: CASRSSGTSLHEQYF

v_call: TRBV21-1
j_call: TRBJ2-7
clone_size: NA
d_call: NA
cdr3_nt: TGTGCCAGCGAAGGGAAGAGCTCCTACGAGCAGTACTTC
cdr3_aa: CASEGKSSYEQYF

v_call: TRBV2
j_call: TRBJ1-1
clone_size: NA
d_call: NA
cdr3_nt: TGTGCCAGCAGTCGACTCTTGAACACTGAAGCTTTCTTT
cdr3_aa: CASSRLLNTEAFF

v_call: TRBV5-8
j_call: TRBJ2-5
clone_size: NA
d_call: NA
cdr3_nt: TGTGCCAGCAGCTTGGTCACGGCAGTAGAAGAGACCCAGTACTTC
cdr3_aa: CASSLVTAVEETQYF

v_call: TRBV5-6
j_call: TRBJ2-5
clone_size: NA
d_call: TRBD2
cdr3_nt: TGTGCCAGCAGCCACACTAGCGTTCAAGAGACCCAGTACTTC
cdr3_aa: CASSHTSVQETQYF

v_call: TRBV6-1
j_call: TRBJ2-5
clone_size: NA
d_call: NA
cdr3_nt: TGTGCCAGCAGTGGGCAGAGCCCTCGGAAGAGGGTTGAGACCCAGTACTTC
cdr3_aa: CASSGQSPRKRVETQYF

v_call: TRBV11-2
j_call: TRBJ2-1
clone_size: NA
d_call: NA
cdr3_nt: TGTGCCAGCAGCTTTGGGCAATCCTACAATGAGCAGTTCTTC
cdr3_aa: CASSFGQSYNEQFF

v_call: TRBV10-3
j_call: TRBJ2-5
clone_size: few
d_call: NA
cdr3_nt: TGTGCCATCAGTGAGTTGGGGGAGACCCAGTACTTC
cdr3_aa: CAISELGETQYF

v_call: TRBV5-1
j_call: TRBJ1-1
clone_size: NA
d_call: NA
cdr3_nt: TGCGCCAGCAGCTTGATGGGAGGGGCTGAAGGGACTGAAGCTTTCTTT
cdr3_aa: CASSLMGGAEGTEAFF

v_call: TRBV30
j_call: TRBJ2-7
clone_size: NA
d_call: NA
cdr3_nt: TGTGCCTGGAGTAGTTTGGGTGACCCTAGGATCGAGCAGTACTTC
cdr3_aa: CAWSSLGDPRIEQYF